The T cell receptor (beta chain) described here comes from a study of T cell responses to AZD1222 COVID-19 vaccine. Study-wide background: Timing groups of about 4 and about 12 weeks for second doses were pooled.

Trimming took off 6 bases at V and 2 bases at J, with 17 bases between the two ends. CDR3 size: 16 residues. Germline V CDR1 and CDR2: SNHLY, FYNNEI. Here immunoSEQ multiplex PCR was the method, and the copy in TCRdb shows in-frame clones only, minus some. The table lists around 95,000 clones, 87% of them singletons. General study findings and limits: Donors were largely white British and mainly female; clonal diversity was possibly underestimated. A reported finding is that nearly half of spike-specific TCRs target unmutated variant regions.

In regard to this clone: Its antigen is not identified.

The chain links TRBV2 to TRBJ1-5, with a tentative D call TRBD1 (6 bases). The source was peripheral blood, collected on day 0 of AZD1222 vaccination. The sequence was obtained from an adult in good health. This CDR3 reads CASRGNRASGNQPQHF. For the CDR3, the DNA is TGTGCCAGCAGAGGGAACAGGGCAAGTGGCAATCAGCCCCAGCATTTT.